The T cell receptor (beta chain) under discussion was sequenced for a study of T cells expressing NK-cell markers. Following a re-call of the 5' RACE reads, TCRdb has one entry per CDR3 protein and lacks DNA. In total, the table holds 150,000 or so distinct CDR3 sequences. The germline CDR1 and CDR2 sequences are SNHLY and FYNNEI. The CDR3 runs 11 residues. J is TRBJ2-7 and V is TRBV2. Sequenced material: blood T cells: a sorted CD56 or NKG2C T cell subset, CD4+ or CD8+ T cells, or bulk PBMC T cells (not recorded which). The receptor comes from a woman between 18 and 69 years old in good health. The CDR3: CASSGISEQYF. Full variable domain (rest looked up from reference TRBV2 and TRBJ2-7): EPEVTQTPSHQVTQMGQEVILRCVPISNHLYFYWYRQILGQKVEFLVSFYNNEISEKSEIFDDQFSVERPDGSNFTLKIRSTKLEDSAMYFCASSGISEQYFGPGTRLTVT.